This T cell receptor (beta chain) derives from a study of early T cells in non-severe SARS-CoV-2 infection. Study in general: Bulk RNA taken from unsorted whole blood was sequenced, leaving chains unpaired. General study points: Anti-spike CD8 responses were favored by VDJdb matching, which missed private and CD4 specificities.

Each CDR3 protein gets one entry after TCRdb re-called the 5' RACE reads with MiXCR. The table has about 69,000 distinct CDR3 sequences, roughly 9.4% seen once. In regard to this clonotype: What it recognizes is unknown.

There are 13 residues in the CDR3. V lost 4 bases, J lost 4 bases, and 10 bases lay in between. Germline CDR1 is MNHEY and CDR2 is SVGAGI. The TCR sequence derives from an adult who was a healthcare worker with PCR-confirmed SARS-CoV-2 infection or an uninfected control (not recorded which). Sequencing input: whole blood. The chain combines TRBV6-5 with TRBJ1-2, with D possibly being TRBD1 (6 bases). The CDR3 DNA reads TGTGCCAGCAGTTTAGGACAGACCTATGGCTACACCTTC. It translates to CASSLGQTYGYTF.